This is a list of T cell receptor beta chains from one sample in a study of blood T cell repertoires in COVID-19. Sequencing used immunoSEQ multiplex PCR; TCRdb keeps in-frame clones, though not all of them. The data hold fewer than 250,000 clones, with 80% to 90% observed a single time. Sequencing was performed on peripheral blood. The receptors originated from a woman in her 70s with acute or convalescent COVID-19. Each CDR3 is given without its conserved first and last residue.

v_gene: TRBV11-3
j_gene: TRBJ2-7
CDR3aa: ASSLQGAIGYEQY

v_gene: TRBV6-1
j_gene: TRBJ1-3
CDR3aa: ASSENTAEGLSGNTIY

v_gene: TRBV7-8
j_gene: TRBJ1-2
CDR3aa: ASSLGQRGGYT

v_gene: TRBV5-4
j_gene: TRBJ2-5
CDR3aa: ASQKSDSELTQY

v_gene: TRBV10-1
j_gene: TRBJ2-3
CDR3aa: ASSESRGASTDTQY

v_gene: TRBV23-1
j_gene: TRBJ1-2
CDR3aa: ASSRPRTANYGYT

v_gene: TRBV2
j_gene: TRBJ1-2
CDR3aa: ASTVARGYT

v_gene: TRBV5-5
j_gene: TRBJ1-1
CDR3aa: ASAAWGGTEAF

v_gene: TRBV7-2
j_gene: TRBJ1-5
CDR3aa: ASSLRGDQPQH

v_gene: TRBV6-5
j_gene: TRBJ2-1
CDR3aa: ASRISEGVINEQF

v_gene: TRBV6-2/TRBV6-3
j_gene: TRBJ1-2
CDR3aa: ASSSGSIPWGYT

v_gene: TRBV7-2
j_gene: TRBJ1-4
CDR3aa: ASSPRTGTNEKLF

v_gene: TRBV2
j_gene: TRBJ1-1
CDR3aa: ASRITGEGTEAF